Shown below are 9 T cell receptor beta chains from a single sample sequenced in a study of read filtering for tumor transcriptome and immune sequencing. The library was built from roughly 400 ng RNA with molecular barcoded adaptors for alpha/delta and beta/gamma chains. TCRdb re-called the reads with MiXCR, one entry per CDR3 protein. The data hold approximately 61,000 distinct CDR3 sequences, with about a fifth observed a single time. Sequencing was carried out using a population of CD138-negative cells sorted from bone marrow. These receptors were taken from a donor at least 40 years old with multiple myeloma.

This clonotype showed up many times. The chain couples TRBV18 to TRBJ1-2, with no clear D. Germline V gene data show CDR1 as KGHSH and CDR2 as LQKENI. This CDR3 has 13 amino acids. Trimming cost V 1 base and J 10 bases, with 13 bases left between them. The CDR3 sequence is CASSPRQQDAYTF. In DNA, the CDR3 is TGTGCCAGCTCACCACGGCAGCAGGATGCCTACACCTTC.

CDR3 bases: TGTGCCAGCAGCGTAGACCAGGGTGGAGTGAACACTGAAGCTTTCTTT. Its translation: CASSVDQGGVNTEAFF. V gene TRBV9 combines with J gene TRBJ1-1; a weak D match, TRBD1 (5 bases). Germline CDR1 and CDR2: SGDLS and YYNGEE. The CDR3 is 16 residues long. V was clipped by 0 bases and J by 0 bases, with 12 bases between them. The whole variable domain, filled in from reference TRBV9 and TRBJ1-1, reads DSGVTQTPKHLITATGQRVTLRCSPRSGDLSVYWYQQSLDQGLQFLIQYYNGEERAKGNILERFSAQQFPDLHSELNLSSLELGDSALYFCASSVDQGGVNTEAFFGQGTRLTVV.

This clonotype was counted many times. The chain combines TRBV10-3 with TRBJ2-5; 8 nucleotides line up with TRBD1. Trimming removed 4 bases from V and 1 base from J; junction bases left unmatched: 5. The germline CDR1 and CDR2 sequences are ENHRY and SYGVKD. The CDR3 contains 15 residues. The CDR3 reads CAISGNQGAQETQYF. The DNA for the CDR3 is TGTGCCATCAGTGGTAACCAGGGGGCCCAAGAGACCCAGTACTTC.

About this clonotype: This CDR3 is missing its conserved last phenylalanine or tryptophan, likely due to a read error. Because the CDR3's place on the DNA is in doubt, the DNA is left out and the CDR3 is given as listed by TCRdb. CDR3 sequence reads: CASSKGTAQSSYNEQLL. This sequence joins TRBV19 and TRBJ2-1; TRBD1, the D gene given by the table, was not confirmed from the DNA. Ends included, the CDR3 has 17 residues. Germline-derived CDR1 and CDR2 are LNHDA and SQIVND (reference sequence).

In this sample, this clonotype turned up a few times. The chain couples TRBV20-1 to TRBJ2-3; 8 bases map to TRBD2. The CDR3 loop spans 11 amino acids. Germline CDR1 reads DFQATT; CDR2 reads SNEGSKA (reference sequence). V gave up 6 bases and J gave up 8 bases; unmatched junction bases: 4. The CDR3 DNA reads as TGCAGTGCACGGGGGGGGAGTACGCAGTATTTT. This encodes CSARGGSTQYF.

CDR3 region: CSGAGTGGTEAFF. The CDR3 coding sequence is TGCAGCGGAGCCGGGACAGGGGGCACTGAAGCTTTCTTT. V usage is TRBV29-1 and J usage is TRBJ1-1; TRBD1 matches at 11 bases. This CDR3 spans 13 amino acids. CDR1 and CDR2 from the germline V gene are SQVTM and ANQGSEA. The ends lost 7 bases at V and 4 bases at J; junction bases unmatched: 5.

Concerning this clonotype: Since a far larger clone is one base different, this is likely a read error. The CDR3 sequence: CASSETGWGSPLHF. DNA of the CDR3: TGTGCCAGCAGTGAAACAGGGTGGGGTTCACCCCTCCACTTT. This rearrangement joins TRBV6-1 to TRBJ1-1; TRBD1 is a possible D gene (6 bases). The end of the DNA fits TRBJ1-6 better, so the J call may be wrong. Looked up from germline, CDR1 is MNHNS and CDR2 is SASEGT. The length of the CDR3 is 14 residues.

To note about this clonotype: One base separates it from a far larger clone, so it is likely a read error. The rearrangement joins TRBV11-1 to TRBJ2-1; D may be TRBD1 (5 bases). The CDR3 contains 15 residues. CDR1 and CDR2 (germline): SGHAT, FQDESV (reference sequence). The V and J ends lost 5 bases and 5 bases respectively, with 16 bases between them. CDR3 amino acids: CASSELQDGDNEQFF. The CDR3 DNA is TGTGCCAGCAGCGAACTACAGGACGGAGACAATGAGCAGTTCTTC. Combining the CDR3 with reference TRBV11-1 and TRBJ2-1 gives the whole variable domain EAEVAQSPRYKITEKSQAVAFWCDPISGHATLYWYRQILGQGPELLVQFQDESVVDDSQLPKDRFSAERLKGVDSTLKIQPAELGDSAMYLCASSELQDGDNEQFFGPGTRLTVL.

This clonotype has just a few counts. This sequence joins TRBV12-3 or TRBV12-4 and TRBJ1-2; 8 nucleotides agree with TRBD1. V shed 6 bases and J 5 bases; nucleotides not matched to a gene: 8. The CDR3 length is 14 residues. The CDR3 spells CASRDGQGLYGYTF. The CDR3 nucleotides are TGTGCCAGCAGAGATGGACAGGGCCTGTATGGCTACACCTTC.